In its sample, the clone carrying this T cell receptor beta chain was seen many times. Its target is unknown. This sample was included in a study of neurological immune-mediated disorders. Study-level results: Among expanded clones, no CDR3 amino acid sequences were shared across subjects, a pattern suggesting private repertoires in all groups. The multiple sclerosis repertoire cluster was not associated with any clinical or MRI feature, with the authors stating that larger cohorts are needed.

TCRdb called the 5' RACE reads again in MiXCR, with one record for every CDR3 protein. The sample records about 55,000 distinct CDR3 sequences, under 4.5% being singletons. Trimming removed 0 bases at V and 0 bases at J, with 8 bases between. The CDR3 spans 15 residues. CDR1 is SGDLS, CDR2 YYNGEE, per germline. The TCR originated in a woman aged 40 to 50 with multiple sclerosis. J is TRBJ2-3 and V is TRBV9; D remains unclear. The sequenced sample was CD4+ T cells from blood. This CDR3 is CASSVDYVSTDTQYF. The CDR3 bases are TGTGCCAGCAGCGTAGACTACGTAAGCACAGATACGCAGTATTTT.